The T cell receptor (beta chain) under discussion was sequenced for a study of Graves' ophthalmopathy and Graves' hyperthyroidism. The study's findings and limits: A classifier, a 13-signature model, separated ophthalmopathy from stable hyperthyroidism with more than 85% sensitivity and around 83% specificity. Both an approximately 71% sensitivity and an approximately 72% specificity characterized the model's predictions of ophthalmopathy progression. Also, most clonotypes expanded in the thyroid above 0.001 frequency appeared in blood.

There are a few counts of this clonotype. Its antigen is undetermined. There are 13 residues in the CDR3. Germline CDR1 reads DFQATT; CDR2 reads SNEGSKA (reference sequence). J gave up 3 bases and V 3 bases, and 4 bases lay outside the gene matches. The study amplified TCR beta CDR3 regions using RNA transcripts. A first-round RT-PCR used HTBI primers, followed by a second-round multiplex PCR. TCRdb passed the multiplex PCR reads through MiXCR, listing each CDR3 protein once. The table lists around 1.1 million distinct CDR3 sequences, about 38% of them singletons. The rearrangement uses TRBV20-1 and TRBJ2-5, with 7 bases aligning to TRBD2. Sequencing was performed on peripheral blood or thyroid tissue (not recorded which). The TCR was taken from an adult man with Graves' hyperthyroidism. The CDR3 is CSASATSEETQYF. The CDR3 nucleotides are TGCAGTGCTAGTGCCACTAGCGAAGAGACCCAGTACTTC.